Below, 32 T cell receptor beta chains from the same sample are listed, as sequenced in a study of regulatory T cells in long-lasting Graves disease. The sample's time point: persistent/refractory GD, antithyroid drugs over 5 years with positive TRAb. PBMC-extracted RNA yielded the TCR library. Building the TCR beta libraries relied on iRepertoire HTBI primers, and CDR3 regions underwent Arm-PCR. Via MiXCR, TCRdb re-called the multiplex PCR reads, giving one row per CDR3 protein. The table lists about half a million distinct CDR3 sequences, 20% to 25% of them singletons. Sequencing was performed on peripheral blood mononuclear cells (PBMCs), taken when the disease was refractory, from a patient treated with antithyroid drugs. The receptors come from a female donor with Graves disease.

Many counts were recorded for this clonotype. V and J are TRBV2 and TRBJ1-2; TRBD1 might be the D (5 bases). V lost 6 bases, J lost 3 bases, and 11 bases lay in between. The CDR3 runs to 13 residues. Per the germline V gene, CDR1 is SNHLY and CDR2 is FYNNEI. This chain's CDR3 is CASRGDGDYGYTF. The CDR3 bases are TGTGCCAGCAGGGGGGACGGGGACTATGGCTACACCTTC.

This sequence joins TRBV30 and TRBJ1-2; no reliable D call. CDR1 and CDR2 (germline): GTSNPN, SVGIG (reference sequence). The V end was cut by 1 base, the J end by 5 bases, with 8 bases between. The CDR3 extends over 12 amino acids. The CDR3 spells CAWSGQDYGYTF. For the CDR3, the DNA is TGTGCCTGGAGTGGCCAGGATTATGGCTACACCTTC. Drawing the rest from reference TRBV30 and TRBJ1-2, the complete variable domain is SQTIHQWPATLVQPVGSPLSLECTVEGTSNPNLYWYRQAAGRGLQLLFYSVGIGQISSEVPQNLSASRPQDRQFILSSKKLLLSDSGFYLCAWSGQDYGYTFGSGTRLTVV.

This sequence joins TRBV7-2 and TRBJ2-3; maybe TRBD2 (5 bases). With 2 bases removed from V and 4 bases from J, the gap between germline ends came to 7 bases. This CDR3 spans 13 amino acids. Germline V gene data show CDR1 as SGHTA and CDR2 as FQGNSA. The DNA for the CDR3 is TGTGCCAGCAGCTTACGAGGGCCAGATACGCAGTATTTT. It encodes CASSLRGPDTQYF.

The chain employs TRBV9 and TRBJ2-7, with D perhaps TRBD1 (6 bases). This CDR3 has 15 residues. The germline V gene encodes CDR1 SGDLS and CDR2 YYNGEE. V gave up 3 bases and J gave up 2 bases, with 15 bases separating them. The CDR3 DNA reads TGTGCCAGCAGCGCGTGGGCAGGGGATACCTACGAGCAGTACTTC. This translates into CASSAWAGDTYEQYF.

This chain connects TRBV19 to TRBJ1-2; tentative D call: TRBD1 (6 bases). Trimming cost V 4 bases and J 2 bases, with 17 bases left between them. The CDR3 is 16 residues long. Germline loops: CDR1 LNHDA, CDR2 SQIVND (reference sequence). The CDR3, as DNA: TGTGCCAGTAGTAGGGGGGGACAACCGCAGAACTATGGCTACACCTTC. Encoded protein: CASSRGGQPQNYGYTF.

Comments on this clonotype: The CDR3 ends on some other residue instead of the conserved phenylalanine or tryptophan, so this is likely a read error. The CDR3 DNA reads as TGTGCCAGCAGTTGGACAGGGGGCAATGAGCAGTTCTCC. It encodes CASSWTGGNEQFS. V and J are TRBV6-2 or TRBV6-3 and TRBJ2-1; 10 nucleotides align to TRBD1. The J segment lost 6 bases and the V segment lost 4 bases, leaving 0 bases of the junction unmatched. Germline lookup yields CDR1 MNHEY and CDR2 SVGEGT. The length of the CDR3 is 13 residues.

This clonotype was counted only a few times. The gene calls are TRBV9 and TRBJ2-5; 8 nucleotides line up with TRBD1. CDR3 length: 16 residues. Germline V gives CDR1 SGDLS, CDR2 YYNGEE. Trimming took 0 bases from V and 5 from J; bases not matched to a gene: 9. CDR3 sequence reads: CASSVGSSGGTETQYF. CDR3 sequence (DNA): TGTGCCAGCAGCGTAGGATCGTCAGGGGGCACGGAGACCCAGTACTTC.

The rearrangement uses TRBV7-2 and TRBJ1-5, with a tentative D call TRBD1 (5 bases). V lost 2 bases to trimming and J lost 4 bases, with 15 bases between them. Germline lookup yields CDR1 SGHTA and CDR2 FQGNSA. The CDR3 loop spans 16 amino acids. The CDR3 protein is CASSLMGGSANQPQHF. In DNA form, the CDR3 reads TGTGCCAGCAGCTTAATGGGGGGGAGTGCAAATCAGCCCCAGCATTTT.

This clonotype has at least ten counts. The rearrangement links TRBV28 to TRBJ2-7; D gene ambiguous. Germline-derived CDR1 and CDR2 are MDHEN and SYDVKM. With 7 bases removed from V and 2 bases from J, the gap between germline ends came to 9 bases. This CDR3 has 12 amino acids. The DNA of the CDR3 is TGTGCCAGCACCGGCGGAGCCTACGAGCAGTACTTC. It is translated as CASTGGAYEQYF.

CDR3 amino acids: CASSIAGTTYEQYF. The CDR3 nucleotides are TGTGCCAGTAGTATAGCCGGGACCACCTACGAGCAGTACTTC. The genes are TRBV19 and TRBJ2-7; perhaps D is TRBD1 or TRBD2 (5 bases each). V was clipped by 1 base and J by 2 bases, with 9 bases between them. The CDR3 is 14 residues long. CDR1 LNHDA and CDR2 SQIVND come from the germline V gene (reference sequence).

The chain combines TRBV19 with TRBJ1-1, with D tentatively TRBD1 (6 bases). Trimming cost V 9 bases and J 5 bases, with 25 bases left between them. Per germline, CDR1 LNHDA and CDR2 SQIVND (reference sequence). This CDR3 has 16 amino acids. CDR3 DNA sequence: TGTGCCAGCAAGGACGGGACACGTCAAGGAAAGACTGAAGCTTTCTTT. Encoded protein: CASKDGTRQGKTEAFF. Based on the CDR3 plus reference TRBV19 and TRBJ1-1, the full variable domain is DGGITQSPKYLFRKEGQNVTLSCEQNLNHDAMYWYRQDPGQGLRLIYYSQIVNDFQKGDIAEGYSVSREKKESFPLTVTSAQKNPTAFYLCASKDGTRQGKTEAFFGQGTRLTVV.

This clonotype was detected many times. Compared with germline, one end of the junction differs, possibly owing to a read error. This chain joins TRBV7-8 and TRBJ2-7; D is unclear. CDR1 SGHVS and CDR2 FQNEAQ come from the germline V gene. CDR3 length equals 13 residues. The CDR3 sequence is CASSRDGPYGQYF. The CDR3 DNA is TGTGCCAGCAGCAGAGACGGCCCCTACGGGCAGTACTTC.

The V call is TRBV10-2, the J call TRBJ1-5; D is possibly TRBD1 (5 bases). V was cut by 2 bases and J by 6 bases, with 8 bases left in between. Per the germline V gene, CDR1 is WSHSY and CDR2 is SAAADI. The CDR3 is 13 amino acids. The DNA of the CDR3 is TGCGCCAGCAGTGAGGGGGCGCGTCAGCCCCAGCATTTT. This encodes CASSEGARQPQHF.

CDR3 protein: CASSPGLAGPLQLYEQYF. The CDR3 nucleotides read TGTGCCAGCAGCCCGGGACTAGCGGGCCCACTACAACTCTACGAGCAGTACTTC. The J gene is TRBJ2-7, the V gene TRBV5-4, with 12 bases fitting TRBD2. Germline-derived CDR1 and CDR2 are SGHNT and YYREEE (reference sequence). V was clipped by 4 bases and J by 3 bases; unmatched bases: 14. The CDR3 has 18 amino acids.

There are many counts of this clonotype. The V and J genes are TRBV24-1 and TRBJ2-5; 9 nucleotides align to TRBD1. This CDR3 is 17 amino acids long. Germline V gives CDR1 KGHDR, CDR2 SFDVKD. V gave up 3 bases and J gave up 3 bases; unmatched junction bases: 10. CDR3 residues: CATSDTGTGTEKETQYF. CDR3 nucleotides: TGTGCCACCAGTGATACCGGGACAGGGACCGAAAAAGAGACCCAGTACTTC.

The CDR3 DNA is TGTGCCTGGAGTGTATTGGCGGTCGATTCCTCTGGAAACACCATATATTTT. Protein product: CAWSVLAVDSSGNTIYF. This chain links TRBV30 with TRBJ1-3; unclear D gene. The germline gives CDR1 GTSNPN, CDR2 SVGIG (reference sequence). The CDR3 is made up of 17 amino acids. V lost 0 bases, J lost 0 bases, and 15 bases lay in between.

This clonotype was counted at least ten times. This chain connects TRBV6-1 to TRBJ1-1, with D maybe TRBD1 (5 bases). CDR3 length equals 16 residues. Trimming removed 8 bases from V and 2 bases from J, with 21 bases in between. Germline CDR1 and CDR2: MNHNS and SASEGT. The CDR3 coding sequence is TGTGCCAGCCCTGAAAAAGTCCTGACAGCCAACACTGAAGCTTTCTTT. This encodes CASPEKVLTANTEAFF.

CDR3 sequence: CASRTGSRANVLTF. DNA of the CDR3: TGTGCCAGCAGGACAGGTTCCAGGGCCAACGTCCTGACTTTC. The rearrangement joins TRBV12-3 or TRBV12-4 to TRBJ2-6; D may be TRBD1 (6 bases). This CDR3 is 14 amino acids long. V was trimmed by 6 bases and J by 5 bases, leaving 11 bases between them.

V usage is TRBV19 and J usage is TRBJ1-2; possibly TRBD1 for D (6 bases). The CDR3 contains 12 residues. Germline V gives CDR1 LNHDA, CDR2 SQIVND (reference sequence). Deletions cut 10 bases from V and 4 bases from J, with 13 bases between. The CDR3 sequence: CATETGLYGYTF. The CDR3 DNA is TGTGCCACCGAAACAGGGCTCTATGGCTACACCTTC.

The chain joins TRBV12-3 or TRBV12-4 to TRBJ2-1; D may be TRBD2 (5 bases). V lost 6 bases to trimming and J lost 7 bases, with 13 bases between them. This CDR3 is built from 13 residues. CDR3 residues: CASSPIGVNEQFF. CDR3 nucleotides: TGTGCCAGCAGCCCTATCGGGGTTAATGAGCAGTTCTTC.

The table lists this clonotype with a few counts. The chain joins TRBV20-1 to TRBJ1-1; TRBD1 might be the D (6 bases). Germline V gives CDR1 DFQATT, CDR2 SNEGSKA (reference sequence). CDR3 length: 16 amino acids. Trimming removed 0 bases at V and 0 bases at J, with 14 bases between. CDR3 region: CSARDRTALLNTEAFF. CDR3 nucleotide sequence: TGCAGTGCTAGAGATCGGACAGCACTTTTGAACACTGAAGCTTTCTTT.

The chain uses TRBV27 and TRBJ2-2, with a weak D call TRBD2 (6 bases). Trimming shortened V by 3 bases and J by 5 bases, and 13 bases separated the two germline ends. This CDR3 has 15 amino acids. In germline, CDR1 is MNHEY, CDR2 SMNVEV (reference sequence). Here the CDR3 reads CASSFGGEGTGELFF. CDR3 bases: TGTGCCAGCAGTTTCGGGGGAGAGGGGACCGGGGAGCTGTTTTTT.

With respect to this clonotype: This may come from a read error, since a much larger clone is one base off. The chain employs TRBV6-5 and TRBJ1-2; no firm D call. Trimming removed 0 bases at V and 3 bases at J, with 8 bases between. Germline CDR1 and CDR2: MNHEY and SVGAGI. This CDR3 region has 14 residues. CDR3 in amino acids: CASSYSGSHYGYTF. DNA for the CDR3: TGTGCCAGCAGTTACTCTGGCAGCCACTATGGCTACACCTTC.

The sample holds many counts of this clonotype. The genes are TRBV28 and TRBJ1-2, with 7 bases fitting TRBD1. CDR1 is MDHEN and CDR2 is SYDVKM in the germline V gene. This CDR3 contains 17 residues. With V trimmed by 3 bases and J by 5 bases, 15 bases remained unmatched. CDR3 DNA sequence: TGTGCCAGCAGTTTTCGCCAAACAGGGGTCAGGCCATATGGCTACACCTTC. Residues: CASSFRQTGVRPYGYTF.

The V call is TRBV3-1, the J call TRBJ2-5; D possibly corresponds to TRBD2 (6 bases). This CDR3 is built from 16 residues. V lost 0 bases to trimming and J lost 2 bases, with 13 bases between them. Per the germline V gene, CDR1 is LGHDT and CDR2 is YNNKEL (reference sequence). CDR3 sequence (DNA): TGTGCCAGCAGCCAAGACCTTTGGGGGACTCAAGAGACCCAGTACTTC. Translation: CASSQDLWGTQETQYF.

This clonotype was found many times. The J gene is TRBJ2-1, the V gene TRBV11-3; 7 bases are shared with TRBD2. The V gene end was trimmed by 6 bases and the J gene end by 2 bases; junction bases not matched to a gene: 13. CDR1 and CDR2 from the germline V gene are SGHNT and YENEEA. This CDR3 comprises 17 residues. DNA of the CDR3: TGTGCCAGCAGACCAAGGGAGTCGGGAGGACCCTACAATGAGCAGTTCTTC. It codes for CASRPRESGGPYNEQFF.

The sample holds many counts of this clonotype. The CDR3 DNA is TGTGCCAGCAGCTATGGGACAGGGAATTACGAGCAGTACTTC. Its protein is CASSYGTGNYEQYF. J is TRBJ2-7 and V is TRBV7-2; TRBD1 matches at 9 bases. CDR3 length: 14 amino acids. Per germline, CDR1 SGHTA and CDR2 FQGNSA. After removal of 4 bases from V and 4 bases from J, the junction contained 5 bases not matched to a gene.

This clonotype was counted once. The chain recombines TRBV28 with TRBJ2-7; D may be TRBD1 (6 bases). Trimming removed 6 bases from V and 3 bases from J, with 18 bases in between. The CDR3 contains 15 residues. Germline loops: CDR1 MDHEN, CDR2 SYDVKM. The CDR3 DNA sequence: TGTGCCAGCAGCCCCCGAGGGGGTAGCTTCTACGAGCAGTACTTC. Its protein product is CASSPRGGSFYEQYF.

The V call is TRBV5-1, the J call TRBJ1-2, with D tentatively TRBD1 (6 bases). The germline V gene has CDR1 SGHRS and CDR2 YFSETQ. Trimming cost V 0 bases and J 8 bases, with 17 bases left between them. CDR3 size: 15 residues. This CDR3 is CASSLESRGRGGYTF. The CDR3, as DNA: TGCGCCAGCAGCTTGGAAAGCAGGGGCCGAGGAGGCTACACCTTC. The variable domain in full, completed from reference TRBV5-1 and TRBJ1-2, reads KAGVTQTPRYLIKTRGQQVTLSCSPISGHRSVSWYQQTPGQGLQFLFEYFSETQRNKGNFPGRFSGRQFSNSRSEMNVSTLELGDSALYLCASSLESRGRGGYTFGSGTRLTVV.

The sample holds a few counts of this clonotype. The chain is built from TRBV7-2 and TRBJ1-2, with D possibly matching TRBD1 (5 bases). Germline V gene lookup returns CDR1 SGHTA and CDR2 FQGNSA. The CDR3 length is 16 residues. V lost 2 bases, J lost 4 bases, and 17 bases lay in between. In nucleotides, the CDR3 is TGTGCCAGCAGCTTAAGTGGGGCCTCTATCGGCTATGGCTACACCTTC. Encoded protein: CASSLSGASIGYGYTF. Using reference TRBV7-2 and TRBJ1-2 for the parts outside the CDR3, the full variable domain is GAGVSQSPSNKVTEKGKDVELRCDPISGHTALYWYRQSLGQGLEFLIYFQGNSAPDKSGLPSDRFSAERTGGSVSTLTIQRTQQEDSAVYLCASSLSGASIGYGYTFGSGTRLTVV.

At least ten counts were recorded for this clonotype. The V and J genes are TRBV15 and TRBJ2-7; 7 nucleotides line up with TRBD1. This CDR3 is 16 amino acids long. With 0 bases clipped from V and 3 bases from J, the junction kept 8 bases outside the gene matches. Per germline, CDR1 LNHNV and CDR2 YYDKDF (reference sequence). CDR3 bases: TGTGCCACCAGCAGAGAGACAGGGAGCAACTTCTACGAGCAGTACTTC. This translates into CATSRETGSNFYEQYF.

This clonotype was detected ten times or more. The chain carries TRBV2 and TRBJ1-5; D unresolved. CDR1 is SNHLY, CDR2 FYNNEI, per germline. The CDR3 sequence is 14 residues long. V lost 4 bases and J 5 bases, leaving 12 bases between the germline ends. The CDR3 reads CASSGPLPHQPQHF. The DNA of the CDR3 is TGTGCCAGCAGTGGGCCTTTACCCCATCAGCCCCAGCATTTT.